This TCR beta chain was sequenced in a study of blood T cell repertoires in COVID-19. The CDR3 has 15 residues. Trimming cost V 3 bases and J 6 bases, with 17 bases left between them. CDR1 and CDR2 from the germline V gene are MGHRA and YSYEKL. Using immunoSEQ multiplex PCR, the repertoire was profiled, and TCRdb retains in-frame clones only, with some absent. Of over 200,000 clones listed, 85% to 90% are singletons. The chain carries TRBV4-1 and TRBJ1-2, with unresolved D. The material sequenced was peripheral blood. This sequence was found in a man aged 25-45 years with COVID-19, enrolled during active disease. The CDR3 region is CASSHPYGEFDGYTF. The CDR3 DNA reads TGCGCCAGCAGCCACCCGTACGGGGAATTTGATGGCTACACCTTC.